This entry features one TCR beta chain sequence. An end of the junction differs from the germline gene, which may be a read error. This record comes from a study of naive and memory T cell subsets. Both TRBC1 and TRBC2 were covered by a beta constant-region primer of two equimolar oligonucleotides. The ligated cDNA underwent four PCR rounds using SP2 and nested alpha and beta constant-region primers. The cDNA 3' end received a ligated single-stranded oligonucleotide carrying the SP2 primer and a 12-nucleotide UMI. TCRdb ran MiXCR on the UMI-ligation and nested PCR reads and lists one entry per CDR3 protein. The sample yields roughly 8,000 distinct CDR3 sequences, roughly 30% seen once. Effector memory cells were sorted as CD45RA-CD27-, EMRA cells as CD45RA+CD27-. This CDR3 has 14 residues. CDR1 and CDR2 (germline): SGHNT, YYREEE (reference sequence).

This chain connects TRBV5-4 to TRBJ1-2; no clear D gene. The receptor's source is a human donor in good health. Input material: CD8+ TEMRA cells from blood. Subset specified: effector memory re-expressing CD45RA, CD45RA+ CD27-. The CDR3 nucleotides read TGTGCCAGCACCTTGGGTTGGGCGGATTATGGCTACACCTTC. Translating it yields CASTLGWADYGYTF.